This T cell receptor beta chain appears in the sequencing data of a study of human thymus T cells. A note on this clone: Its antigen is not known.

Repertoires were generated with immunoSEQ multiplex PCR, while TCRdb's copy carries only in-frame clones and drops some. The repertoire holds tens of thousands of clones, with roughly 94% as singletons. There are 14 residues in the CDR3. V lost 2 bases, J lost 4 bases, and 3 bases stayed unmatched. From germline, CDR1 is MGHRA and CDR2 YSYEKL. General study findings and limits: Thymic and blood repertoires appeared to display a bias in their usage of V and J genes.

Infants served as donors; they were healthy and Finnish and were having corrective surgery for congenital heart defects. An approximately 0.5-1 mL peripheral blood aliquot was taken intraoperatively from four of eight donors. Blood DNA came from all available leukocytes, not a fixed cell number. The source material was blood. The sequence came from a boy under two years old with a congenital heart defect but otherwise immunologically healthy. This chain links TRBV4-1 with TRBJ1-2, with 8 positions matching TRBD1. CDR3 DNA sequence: TGCGCCAGCAGCCAACAGGGGGCCGGCTATGGCTACACCTTC. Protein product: CASSQQGAGYGYTF.